The clone carrying this T cell receptor beta chain was observed a single time. The record originates from a study of blood T cell repertoires in COVID-19. Study overall: PBMCs, B-cell-depleted T cells, or T cells provided the cDNA or gDNA that made up the material.

The CDR3 covers 14 residues. Germline V gene lookup returns CDR1 SGHTA and CDR2 FQGNSA. Trimming removed 3 bases at V and 3 bases at J, with 10 bases between. Authors' data handling: Amplification with reference gene primers provided the estimates of nucleated cell counts. The protocol was immunoSEQ multiplex PCR, while the TCRdb copy is restricted to in-frame clones and leaves out a portion. That table gives V, J and clone size, and the DNA gave D and trimming. The sample lists some 170,000 clones, over 75% occurring once. The sample taken for sequencing was PBMCs or T cells enriched from blood (not recorded which). This sequence originates from a man aged 35 to 55 who had recovered from COVID-19. V usage is TRBV7-2 and J usage is TRBJ2-3; no clear D. CDR3 in DNA: TGTGCCAGCAGCTTCGTCTATAGAACAGATACGCAGTATTTT. Protein: CASSFVYRTDTQYF.